This T cell receptor beta chain comes out of a study of T-cell memory formation after mild COVID-19. Study-level information: TCR clusters were mostly confined to one donor each. Study-level findings and limits: Contracting clones localized mainly to CM and EM when CD4+ and mainly to EMRA when CD8+. Later expanders leaned toward CD4+, whereas clones contracting from day 15 to 85 were balanced CD4/CD8.

5'RACE primed from the constant segment yielded TCR alpha and TCR beta cDNA libraries bearing sample barcodes and UMIs. TCRdb re-analysed the 5' RACE reads in MiXCR, keeping a single row per CDR3 protein. This sample has over 400,000 distinct CDR3 sequences, with 20% to 30% found just once. The CDR3 has 14 residues. V was clipped by 6 bases and J by 5 bases, with 16 bases between them. On this clonotype: What it binds is unknown.

The J gene is TRBJ2-5, the V gene TRBV12-3 or TRBV12-4; no definite D call. The sequence was obtained from an adult woman who had mild COVID-19 (a few samples of this study predate the infection). Cell type and time point are not known. Material for sequencing was PBMCs or a T cell subset sorted from them (not recorded which). CDR3 coding DNA: TGTGCCAGCAGCCCCCTGGGGATGGCTGAGACCCAGTACTTC. This sequence encodes CASSPLGMAETQYF.